Sequencing of this TCR beta chain was carried out in a study of spatial heterogeneity in lung cancer. About the study: In tumor regions, TCR transcript counts tracked strongly with a T cell module score from matched bulk RNA-seq. The average count in raw reads for each unique TCR and UMI combination exceeded eight appearances. Study-level findings and limits: Within tumors, counts of expanded alpha and beta TCRs tracked tumor mutation counts.

Indicated time point: sample taken at primary tumor resection. Whole RNA, which was extracted from tumor, nontumor lung tissue or frozen PBMC, was sequenced without any cell sorting. Judged by abundance, this clonotype is medium-sized. Its antigen is as yet unknown. Every TCR cDNA molecule carried a tag that served as a unique molecular identifier. TCRdb reprocessed the 5' RACE reads via MiXCR and lists one record per CDR3 protein. The sample has about 290 distinct CDR3 sequences, 22% seen once. Between the trimmed V and J ends, which lost 4 bases and 4 bases, there was a span of 7 bases. The CDR3 has 12 amino acids. The V gene's germline CDR1 is MNHNY and CDR2 SVGAGI (reference sequence).

Source: lung tumor tissue, taken at surgery. This clonotype was obtained from a male donor with early-stage non-small cell lung cancer. The rearrangement joins TRBV6-6 to TRBJ1-1; D remains unclear. The DNA for the CDR3 is TGTGCCAGCAGTTCCCCAGCCACTGAAGCTTTCTTT. Translation: CASSSPATEAFF.